The rows below give T cell receptor beta chains drawn from one sample of a study of shared clonotypes between healthy human individuals. Sequenced by immunoSEQ multiplex PCR; TCRdb stores in-frame clones only, minus some. The top ten clones hold approximately 0.5% of a sample with about 1 million clones, approximately 78% of them seen once. Sequences were obtained from memory CD4+ T cells from PBMCs. Receptors originate from a man aged 18 to 30 in good health. Some clones in this sample may be carry-over from other donors' samples. Each CDR3 is given with its conserved first and last residue. A D gene is named only where the DNA matches it firmly. Clone size, where shown, is once, few, many, or a class for clones that have expanded.

-	-	TRBV5-1	TRBJ1-3	TGCGCCAGCAGCCGGGACAACTCGGGAAACACCATATATTTT	CASSRDNSGNTIYF
-	-	TRBV29-1	TRBJ1-1	TGCAGCGTCACGACAGTTGAAGCTTTCTTT	CSVTTVEAFF
-	-	TRBV5-6	TRBJ1-2	TGTGCCAGCAGCTCACCCTCCCGAGAGAGCGGTGGCTACACCTTC	CASSSPSRESGGYTF
-	once	TRBV7-2	TRBJ1-2	TGTGCCAGCAGCTTAATGGGGGCGCTTCATGGCTACACCTTC	CASSLMGALHGYTF
TRBD2	-	TRBV6-1	TRBJ2-5	TGTGCCAGCAGGCCCGGGGGGCAAGAGACCCAGTACTTC	CASRPGGQETQYF
TRBD2	few	TRBV28	TRBJ2-1	TGTGCCAGCAGGCCCGGACTAGCGGGATCTAATGAGCAGTTCTTC	CASRPGLAGSNEQFF
TRBD2	once	TRBV7-2	TRBJ2-7	TGTGCCAGCAGCTTGACTAGCGGGAGCTTCTACGAGCAGTACTTC	CASSLTSGSFYEQYF
-	-	TRBV28	TRBJ1-5	TGTGCCAGCGGTAGTGTGCAGCCCCAGCATTTT	CASGSVQPQHF
-	-	TRBV4-1	TRBJ2-3	TGCGCCAGCAGCCAAGATGGGTATACGCAGTATTTT	CASSQDGYTQYF
TRBD1	-	TRBV28	TRBJ1-3	TGTGCCAGCAGTCCTCCCGGGACAGGTGGAAACACCATATATTTT	CASSPPGTGGNTIYF
TRBD2	-	TRBV11-3	TRBJ2-2	TGTGCCAGCAGCCCCGATGTGCGGGAGGGCACTGCCGGGGAGCTGTTTTTT	CASSPDVREGTAGELFF
-	-	TRBV7-6	TRBJ1-2	TGTGCCAGCAGCTTAGGAAGGGGTGTGGGCTACACCTTC	CASSLGRGVGYTF
-	-	TRBV28	TRBJ2-4	TGTGCCAGCAGTTCGCCCAAGACGGGGGCTAAGCGGTACTTC	CASSSPKTGAKRYF
TRBD2	-	TRBV6-5	TRBJ2-7	TGTGCCAGCAGTTACTCGCGACTAGCGGGAGCCTACGAGCAGTACTTC	CASSYSRLAGAYEQYF
TRBD1	-	TRBV2	TRBJ1-2	TGTGCCAGCAGTGTCGACAGGGGGCCGGGTGGCTACACCTTC	CASSVDRGPGGYTF
-	-	TRBV18	TRBJ2-7	TGTGCCAGCTCACCAGGATCAGGGACCTACGAGCAGTACTTC	CASSPGSGTYEQYF
TRBD1	-	TRBV19	TRBJ2-5	TGTGCCAGTAGTGTTTCACGGGACAGAGAGACCCAGTACTTC	CASSVSRDRETQYF
TRBD2	many	TRBV10-3	TRBJ2-7	TGTGCCATCAGTGTATCCGGGACTAGACACGTGGCGGGCTACGAGCAGTACTTC	CAISVSGTRHVAGYEQYF
-	-	TRBV6-1	TRBJ1-2	TGTGCCAGCAGGGAGGGGATTACCGGCTACACCTTC	CASREGITGYTF
-	-	TRBV11-2	TRBJ2-3	TGTGCCAGCAGCTTAGATCGCACGGTAGATACGCAGTATTTT	CASSLDRTVDTQYF
-	-	TRBV5-4	TRBJ1-2	TGTGCCAGCAGTCGGGCCCTCGGGGGCTATGGCTACACCTTC	CASSRALGGYGYTF
TRBD2	-	TRBV11-2	TRBJ2-1	TGTGCCAGCATCCCCATTAGCGGGAGGGCAAATGAGCAGTTCTTC	CASIPISGRANEQFF
-	once	TRBV30	TRBJ2-1	TGTGCCTGGGACAGCTCCTACAATGAGCAGTTCTTC	CAWDSSYNEQFF
-	once	TRBV2	TRBJ2-2	TGTGCCAGCAGTGAATGGAACACCGGGGAGCTGTTTTTT	CASSEWNTGELFF
TRBD2	-	TRBV19	TRBJ2-5	TGTGCCAGTAGTATCCGAGGGAGGGGTGAGACCCAGTACTTC	CASSIRGRGETQYF
TRBD2	-	TRBV5-1	TRBJ2-3	TGCGCCAGCAGCTTGGCCCGGACTAGCGGGGGCCCCGTCAGTGTAGATACGCAGTATTTT	CASSLARTSGGPVSVDTQYF
TRBD2	-	TRBV4-2	TRBJ2-4	TGTGCCAGCAGCCGGGGGACTAGCGGAGCCAAAAACATTCAGTACTTC	CASSRGTSGAKNIQYF
-	-	TRBV28	TRBJ1-5	TGTGCCAGCAGTTTAGGAGGGGCGCTCAATCAGCCCCAGCATTTT	CASSLGGALNQPQHF
-	-	TRBV7-3	TRBJ2-1	TGTGCCAGCAGCTCAAGCCCTGCCAGGGGGGGCGAGCAGTTCTTC	CASSSSPARGGEQFF
-	-	TRBV27	TRBJ1-1	TGTGCCAGCAGCGCACGGGCTATGGGGGACACTGAAGCTTTCTTT	CASSARAMGDTEAFF
-	-	TRBV4-3	TRBJ1-6	TGCGCCAGCAGCCAACCCGGAGGAAGTTCACCCCTCCACTTT	CASSQPGGSSPLHF
-	-	TRBV7-2	TRBJ1-2	TGTGCCAGCAGTTCCCCCGACAAAGCTAACTATGGCTACACCTTC	CASSSPDKANYGYTF
TRBD1	-	TRBV30	TRBJ2-7	TGTGCCTGGAGTGCACGACCGGACAGGAAAGGGGGATACGAGCAGTACTTC	CAWSARPDRKGGYEQYF
-	-	TRBV5-8	TRBJ1-4	TGTGCCAGCAGCTTGGGACCGAATGAAAAACTGTTTTTT	CASSLGPNEKLFF
-	-	TRBV5-4	TRBJ2-4	TGTGCCAGCAGCTTGGGGGCGGCCAAAAACATTCAGTACTTC	CASSLGAAKNIQYF
TRBD2	-	TRBV5-8	TRBJ2-5	TGTGCCAGCAGCTTTTGGACTAGCGGGAGAGAGACCCAGTACTTC	CASSFWTSGRETQYF
TRBD2	-	TRBV7-9	TRBJ2-7	TGTGCCAGCAGCGCCAGCGGGAGCATACACGAGCAGTACTTC	CASSASGSIHEQYF
-	few	TRBV20-1	TRBJ2-1	TGCAGTGCGTCTACACCGGGACAGCAGTTCTTC	CSASTPGQQFF
-	-	TRBV7-8	TRBJ2-7	TGTGCCAGCAGCGCCCGAAGCGGAAAGTCCTACGAGCAGTACTTC	CASSARSGKSYEQYF
-	once	TRBV28	TRBJ2-5	TGTGCCAGCAGTTTAATTTCCCTCCGAGAGACCCAGTACTTC	CASSLISLRETQYF
-	-	TRBV5-1	TRBJ1-1	TGCGCCAGCAGCTGGGGCGAAATGAACACTGAAGCTTTCTTT	CASSWGEMNTEAFF
-	-	TRBV28	TRBJ1-2	TGTGCCAGCCTCCGGGGTGGGGGGGCACCTGGCTACACCTTC	CASLRGGGAPGYTF
-	-	TRBV7-6	TRBJ2-7	TGTGCCAACCGGGACTCCCGGTACGAGCAGTACTTC	CANRDSRYEQYF
-	-	TRBV29-1	TRBJ2-7	TGCAGCGTTGAATCCTGGCGGGGTGGGTCCTACGAGCAGTACTTC	CSVESWRGGSYEQYF
-	few	TRBV30	TRBJ2-7	TGTGCCTGTGCTCCGGGACAAGCCTACGAGCAGTACTTC	CACAPGQAYEQYF
-	-	TRBV7-2	TRBJ1-5	TGTGCCAGCAGCTTACTACGGCAAAATCAGCCCCAGCATTTT	CASSLLRQNQPQHF
-	-	TRBV28	TRBJ2-7	TGTGCCAGCAGTTCCGCCCCGGACGGATCCTACGAGCAGTACTTC	CASSSAPDGSYEQYF
TRBD1	-	TRBV28	TRBJ1-5	TGTGCCAGCAACAGCCAGGGGGTTATCAATCAGCCCCAGCATTTT	CASNSQGVINQPQHF
TRBD1	-	TRBV6-5	TRBJ1-5	TGTGCCAGCAGCAGGGGGCAGAGGGGTCAGCCCCAGCATTTT	CASSRGQRGQPQHF
-	-	TRBV7-3	TRBJ2-5	TGTGCCAGCAGCCCTGGGAACCAAGAGACCCAGTACTTC	CASSPGNQETQYF
-	once	TRBV7-8	TRBJ2-1	TGTGCCACCGGGGGGCGGGCCAGCGCCTACAATGAGCAGTTCTTC	CATGGRASAYNEQFF
TRBD2	-	TRBV5-1	TRBJ2-1	TGCGCCAGCAGCTTTGTTCCTAGCGGGAGTTATAATGAGCAGTTCTTC	CASSFVPSGSYNEQFF
TRBD1	-	TRBV27	TRBJ2-7	TGTGCCAGCAGTTACAGGGGGTACTCCTACGAGCAGTACTTC	CASSYRGYSYEQYF
TRBD2	-	TRBV13	TRBJ2-7	TGTGCCAGCAGCGCGGGACTAGTGAGCCCCTACGAGCAGTACTTC	CASSAGLVSPYEQYF